This is a list of T cell receptor beta chains from one sample in a study of blood T cell repertoires in COVID-19. The method was immunoSEQ multiplex PCR; TCRdb's version includes in-frame clones alone and lacks a portion of them. The data contain fewer than 400,000 clones, roughly 88% of them seen just once; the ten biggest clones take up more than 5%. Source material: PBMCs or T cells enriched from blood (not recorded which). Receptors originate from a man in his thirties or forties who had recovered from COVID-19. Each CDR3 is given with its conserved first and last residue. Each record gives: CDR3 protein, CDR3 DNA, clone size, J gene, V gene, D gene. D genes are given only for firm matches. A clone size is listed for some rows: how often the clone was seen (once, few, many), or a class if it is expanded.

CASSPGQAVNTEAFF,TGCGCCAGCAGCCCGGGACAGGCGGTGAACACTGAAGCTTTCTTT,-,TRBJ1-1,TRBV5-1,TRBD1
CASSLAASGGTGELFF,TGTGCCAGCAGCTTAGCGGCGAGTGGGGGGACCGGGGAGCTGTTTTTT,-,TRBJ2-2,TRBV11-2,-
CASSPTAGPSGNTIYF,TGTGCCAGCAGTCCCACTGCGGGGCCCTCTGGAAACACCATATATTTT,-,TRBJ1-3,TRBV5-6,-
CASRGGRDRYSYEQYF,TGTGCCAGCAGAGGGGGCCGGGACAGATATTCCTACGAGCAGTACTTC,-,TRBJ2-7,TRBV28,TRBD1
CASSQGTEWAGANEKLFF,TGTGCCAGCAGCCAGGGGACGGAATGGGCAGGGGCTAATGAAAAACTGTTTTTT,-,TRBJ1-4,TRBV3-1/TRBV3-2,-
CASGENPGSPNYNSPLHF,TGTGCCAGCGGAGAAAATCCAGGGTCCCCAAACTATAATTCACCCCTCCACTTT,-,TRBJ1-6,TRBV2,-
CASSPVEGPSSYEQYF,TGTGCCAGCAGCCCGGTGGAGGGTCCAAGCTCCTACGAGCAGTACTTC,-,TRBJ2-7,TRBV5-6,-
CASSLLTGNTEAFF,TGTGCCAGCAGCTTACTGACAGGGAACACTGAAGCTTTCTTT,once,TRBJ1-1,TRBV11-2,-
CASRTTGASAGELFF,TGTGCCAGTAGGACAACAGGGGCCTCCGCGGGGGAGCTGTTTTTT,-,TRBJ2-2,TRBV19,TRBD1
CASSPKQGALYTEAFF,TGCGCCAGCAGCCCTAAACAGGGGGCGTTGTACACTGAAGCTTTCTTT,-,TRBJ1-1,TRBV4-1,TRBD1
CAIMGEGNNSPLHF,TGTGCCATCATGGGGGAGGGAAATAATTCACCCCTCCACTTT,-,TRBJ1-6,TRBV10-3,-
CASRSGTGAYEQYF,TGTGCCAGCAGATCGGGGACAGGGGCCTACGAGCAGTACTTC,-,TRBJ2-7,TRBV6-5,TRBD1